Each of the 21 T cell receptor beta chains below was sequenced from the same sample in a study of early T cells in non-severe SARS-CoV-2 infection. TCRdb reprocessed the 5' RACE reads via MiXCR and lists one record per CDR3 protein. The profile shows tens of thousands of distinct CDR3 sequences, 4.5% to 7.5% of them singletons. Sequenced here: whole blood, sampled at baseline. The source of these receptors is an adult who was a healthcare worker with PCR-confirmed SARS-CoV-2 infection or an uninfected control (not recorded which).

This clonotype has a handful of counts. The rearrangement links TRBV6-2 or TRBV6-3 to TRBJ2-3; no firm D call. The CDR3 consists of 11 residues. V was pared by 8 bases and J by 6 bases, with 9 bases between. CDR1 is MNHEY, CDR2 SVGEGT, per germline. CDR3 region: CASAQLDTQYF. The DNA of the CDR3 is TGTGCCAGCGCACAGTTGGATACGCAGTATTTT.

The V call is TRBV7-9, the J call TRBJ2-5; 14 nucleotides align to TRBD2. Germline values: CDR1 SEHNR, CDR2 FQNEAQ (reference sequence). The CDR3 runs to 16 residues. The trim removed 4 bases at V and 5 bases at J, leaving 6 bases unmatched. The CDR3 loop is CASSSGTSGSKETQYF. The CDR3, as DNA: TGTGCCAGCAGCTCTGGGACTAGCGGGAGTAAGGAGACCCAGTACTTC. The full variable domain, completed using reference TRBV7-9 and TRBJ2-5, is DTGVSQNPRHKITKRGQNVTFRCDPISEHNRLYWYRQTLGQGPEFLTYFQNEAQLEKSRLLSDRFSAERPKGSFSTLEIQRTEQGDSAMYLCASSSGTSGSKETQYFGPGTRLLVL.

In its sample, this clonotype was seen many times. The CDR3 DNA sequence: TGTGCCAGCAGCTTGGCTATTCAACAGGGATACAATGAGCAGTTCTTC. Translation gives CASSLAIQQGYNEQFF. The rearrangement joins TRBV11-2 to TRBJ2-1, with TRBD1 as a possible D gene (6 bases). Germline V gene sequence: CDR1 SGHAT, CDR2 FQNNGV. V was trimmed by 3 bases and J by 4 bases, leaving 16 bases between them. The CDR3 is 16 residues long.

This clonotype was seen many times. This rearrangement joins TRBV18 to TRBJ2-3, with D possibly being TRBD1 (5 bases). Trimming removed 5 bases from V and 2 bases from J, with 11 bases in between. This CDR3 has 14 amino acids. Looked up from germline, CDR1 is KGHSH and CDR2 is LQKENI. The CDR3 DNA reads as TGTGCCAGCTCAACTATAGGGGCCACAGATACGCAGTATTTT. It codes for CASSTIGATDTQYF.

In this sample, this clonotype turned up many times. V usage is TRBV20-1 and J usage is TRBJ2-3; 7 nucleotides line up with TRBD2. J gave up 1 base and V 6 bases, and 19 bases lay outside the gene matches. This CDR3 is built from 18 residues. Germline V gene sequence: CDR1 DFQATT, CDR2 SNEGSKA (reference sequence). CDR3 region: CSATEVVAGRGRTDTQYF. DNA of the CDR3: TGCAGTGCGACAGAGGTGGTAGCGGGTAGAGGTCGCACAGATACGCAGTATTTT.

This clonotype has at least ten counts. The rearrangement joins TRBV28 to TRBJ2-7, with D possibly matching TRBD2 (5 bases). The CDR3 totals 16 residues. The germline CDR1 and CDR2 sequences are MDHEN and SYDVKM. V was trimmed by 6 bases and J by 0 bases, leaving 18 bases between them. The DNA of the CDR3 is TGTGCCAGCAGCCTGGCGTTAGCGCCTAGCTCCTACGAGCAGTACTTC. This translates into CASSLALAPSSYEQYF.

This clonotype was observed a few times. The gene calls are TRBV3-1 and TRBJ2-1; 7 nucleotides line up with TRBD1. The CDR3 covers 12 residues. From germline, CDR1 is LGHDT and CDR2 YNNKEL (reference sequence). Trimming at V came to 2 bases and at J to 9 bases, leaving 1 base not matched to a gene. The CDR3 DNA reads as TGTGCCAGCAGCCAAAGACAGGGTGAGCAGTTCTTC. Translated, it gives CASSQRQGEQFF.

The chain uses TRBV6-7 and TRBJ2-3, with TRBD2 identical over 12 bases. TRBV6-7 is reported as an ORF; its role is uncertain. Unmatched junction bases numbered 15, after V lost 6 bases and J lost 2 bases. This CDR3 is 19 amino acids long. The CDR3 sequence: CASRQRASGRAENTDTQYF. The CDR3 coding sequence is TGTGCCAGCAGGCAAAGGGCTAGCGGGAGGGCCGAGAACACAGATACGCAGTATTTT.

V usage is TRBV4-3 and J usage is TRBJ2-5, with D uncertain. The germline gives CDR1 LGHNA, CDR2 YSLEER. V gave up 0 bases and J gave up 4 bases, with 6 bases separating them. This CDR3 spans 13 amino acids. The CDR3 DNA is TGCGCCAGCAGCCAAGATCCGAGAGAGACCCAGTACTTC. It codes for CASSQDPRETQYF.

V is TRBV19 and J is TRBJ2-4, with TRBD1 identical over 8 bases. CDR3 length: 15 amino acids. Germline CDR1 reads LNHDA; CDR2 reads SQIVND (reference sequence). Unmatched junction bases numbered 3, after V lost 4 bases and J lost 1 base. The CDR3: CASSTGGLAKNIQYF. The CDR3 DNA is TGTGCCAGTAGTACAGGGGGCCTGGCCAAAAACATTCAGTACTTC.

This clonotype was counted at least ten times. The chain couples TRBV12-3 or TRBV12-4 to TRBJ2-3; 9 nucleotides agree with TRBD2. This CDR3 contains 15 residues. The V segment lost 4 bases and the J segment 4 bases; nucleotides outside the gene matches: 6. DNA for the CDR3: TGTGCCAGCAGTTCCGCGGGAGGGCCCTCAGATACGCAGTATTTT. Translation gives CASSSAGGPSDTQYF.

This clonotype has ten or more counts. The gene calls are TRBV5-4 and TRBJ2-7; the D is unclear. The CDR3 is 15 amino acids. Trimming took 2 bases from V and 3 from J, leaving 15 bases between them. The germline V gene encodes CDR1 SGHNT and CDR2 YYREEE (reference sequence). CDR3 residues: CASSLGTDPFYEQYF. The CDR3 nucleotides read TGTGCCAGCAGCTTAGGAACAGACCCATTCTACGAGCAGTACTTC.

This clonotype was picked up many times. The chain recombines TRBV20-1 with TRBJ1-1; TRBD1 matches at 7 bases. This CDR3 has 15 amino acids. Germline values: CDR1 DFQATT, CDR2 SNEGSKA (reference sequence). V was clipped by 0 bases and J by 0 bases; unmatched bases: 4. The CDR3 reads CSARDNGQVNTEAFF. The DNA of the CDR3 is TGCAGTGCTAGAGACAACGGACAGGTGAACACTGAAGCTTTCTTT.

This clonotype was seen ten or more times. The chain joins TRBV19 to TRBJ2-3; 11 nucleotides line up with TRBD2. CDR3 length equals 15 residues. Trimming took 6 bases from V and 4 from J; bases not matched to a gene: 6. From germline, CDR1 is LNHDA and CDR2 SQIVND (reference sequence). Here the CDR3 DNA reads TGTGCCAGTAGCCCACTAGCGGGAGATTCAGATACGCAGTATTTT. Residues: CASSPLAGDSDTQYF.

This clonotype was recorded a few times. The chain couples TRBV27 to TRBJ1-5; D unresolved. Germline V CDR1 and CDR2: MNHEY, SMNVEV (reference sequence). This CDR3 spans 13 amino acids. Trimming took 2 bases from V and 6 from J, leaving 8 bases between them. The CDR3 DNA sequence: TGTGCCAGCAGTTTAGCCCGGAGTCAGCCCCAGCATTTT. As protein: CASSLARSQPQHF.

This clonotype was observed a handful of times. The rearrangement links TRBV28 to TRBJ2-1; possible D gene TRBD1, 6 bases. The ends were cut back, 1 base at V and 2 bases at J, with 9 bases in the middle. This CDR3 spans 15 amino acids. Germline values: CDR1 MDHEN, CDR2 SYDVKM. The CDR3 loop reads CASSLSRGTYNEQFF. DNA for the CDR3: TGTGCCAGCAGTTTATCCAGGGGAACCTACAATGAGCAGTTCTTC.

This clonotype was counted at least ten times. The chain has TRBV4-1 and TRBJ1-5; 8 bases map to TRBD1. V shed 1 base, J shed 6 bases, and the junction held 8 bases outside the gene matches. Germline assignment: CDR1 MGHRA and CDR2 YSYEKL. The CDR3 runs 16 residues. Here the CDR3 reads CASSQASTGEGQPQHF. Here the CDR3 DNA reads TGCGCCAGCAGCCAAGCCTCGACAGGGGAAGGTCAGCCCCAGCATTTT.

This clonotype has ten or more counts. The chain has TRBV28 and TRBJ2-7, with a tentative D call TRBD1 (6 bases). Trimming pared 4 bases from V and 2 bases from J, leaving 12 bases between. The CDR3 extends over 14 amino acids. Germline CDR1 is MDHEN and CDR2 is SYDVKM. The CDR3 is CASSSRQVTYEQYF. CDR3 bases: TGTGCCAGCAGTTCTCGACAGGTTACCTACGAGCAGTACTTC.

In this sample, this clonotype turned up a few times. The genes are TRBV28 and TRBJ1-5; TRBD1 matches at 10 bases. Trimming took 4 bases from V and 0 from J; bases not matched to a gene: 9. The CDR3 extends over 18 amino acids. CDR1 and CDR2 from the germline V gene are MDHEN and SYDVKM. CDR3 loop: CASSSGTGVFLSNQPQHF. CDR3 nucleotides: TGTGCCAGCAGTTCCGGGACAGGGGTCTTCCTTAGCAATCAGCCCCAGCATTTT. Filled out from reference TRBV28 and TRBJ1-5, the complete variable domain reads DVKVTQSSRYLVKRTGEKVFLECVQDMDHENMFWYRQDPGLGLRLIYFSYDVKMKEKGDIPEGYSVSREKKERFSLILESASTNQTSMYLCASSSGTGVFLSNQPQHFGDGTRLSIL.

The chain carries TRBV6-5 and TRBJ1-4; 8 nucleotides match TRBD1. Germline V lookup: CDR1 MNHEY, CDR2 SVGAGI. The ends lost 4 bases at V and 4 bases at J; junction bases unmatched: 11. CDR3 size: 17 residues. Here the CDR3 DNA reads TGTGCCAGCAGTTTAGTCGGACAGGGTAGTTTTAATGAAAAACTGTTTTTT. The encoded protein is CASSLVGQGSFNEKLFF.

This clonotype was detected many times. The chain has TRBV16 and TRBJ2-7, with TRBD2 matching 7 bases. V gave up 3 bases and J gave up 13 bases; unmatched junction bases: 12. CDR1 and CDR2 from the germline V gene are KGHSY and FQNENV. This CDR3 is 13 amino acids long. The CDR3 nucleotides are TGTGCCAGCAGCCAGAGGGCTAGCGGAACTGACTACTTC. This gives the protein CASSQRASGTDYF.